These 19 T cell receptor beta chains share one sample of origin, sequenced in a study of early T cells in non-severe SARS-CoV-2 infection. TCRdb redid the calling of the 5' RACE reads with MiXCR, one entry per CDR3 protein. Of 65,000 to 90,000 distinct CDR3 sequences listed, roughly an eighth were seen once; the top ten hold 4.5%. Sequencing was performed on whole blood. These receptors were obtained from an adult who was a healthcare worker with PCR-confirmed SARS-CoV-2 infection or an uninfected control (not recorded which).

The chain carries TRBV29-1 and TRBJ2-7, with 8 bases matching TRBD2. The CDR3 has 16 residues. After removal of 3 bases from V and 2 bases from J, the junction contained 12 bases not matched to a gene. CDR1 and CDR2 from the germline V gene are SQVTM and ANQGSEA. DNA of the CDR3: TGCAGCGTTGATGATCGAGGTAGCGGGACCACCTACGAGCAGTACTTC. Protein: CSVDDRGSGTTYEQYF.

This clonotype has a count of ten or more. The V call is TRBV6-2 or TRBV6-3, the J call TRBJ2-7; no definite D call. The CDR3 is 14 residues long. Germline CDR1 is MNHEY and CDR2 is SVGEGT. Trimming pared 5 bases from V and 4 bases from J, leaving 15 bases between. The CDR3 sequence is CASSPYEPPYEQYF. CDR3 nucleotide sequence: TGTGCCAGCAGTCCGTATGAGCCGCCGTACGAGCAGTACTTC.

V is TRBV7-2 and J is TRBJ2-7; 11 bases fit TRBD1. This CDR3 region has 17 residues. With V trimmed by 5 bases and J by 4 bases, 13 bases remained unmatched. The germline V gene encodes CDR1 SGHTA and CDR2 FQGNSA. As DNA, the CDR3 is TGTGCCAGCAGCCCGGGACAGGGGGAGCCCCTCGGGTACGAGCAGTACTTC. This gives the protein CASSPGQGEPLGYEQYF. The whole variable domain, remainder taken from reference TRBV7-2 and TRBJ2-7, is GAGVSQSPSNKVTEKGKDVELRCDPISGHTALYWYRQSLGQGLEFLIYFQGNSAPDKSGLPSDRFSAERTGGSVSTLTIQRTQQEDSAVYLCASSPGQGEPLGYEQYFGPGTRLTVT.

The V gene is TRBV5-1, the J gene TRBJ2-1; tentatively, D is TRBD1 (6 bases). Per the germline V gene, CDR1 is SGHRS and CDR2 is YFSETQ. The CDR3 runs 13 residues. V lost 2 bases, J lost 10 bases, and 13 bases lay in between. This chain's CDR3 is CASSFVQGREQFF. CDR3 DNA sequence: TGCGCCAGCAGCTTTGTCCAGGGGAGAGAGCAGTTCTTC.

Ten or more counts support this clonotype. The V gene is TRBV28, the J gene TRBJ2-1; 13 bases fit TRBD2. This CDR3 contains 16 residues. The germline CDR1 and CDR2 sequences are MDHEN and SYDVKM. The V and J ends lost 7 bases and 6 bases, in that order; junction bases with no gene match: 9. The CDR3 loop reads CASTFNGLAGVNEQFF. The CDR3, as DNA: TGTGCCAGCACCTTTAACGGACTAGCGGGAGTCAATGAGCAGTTCTTC.

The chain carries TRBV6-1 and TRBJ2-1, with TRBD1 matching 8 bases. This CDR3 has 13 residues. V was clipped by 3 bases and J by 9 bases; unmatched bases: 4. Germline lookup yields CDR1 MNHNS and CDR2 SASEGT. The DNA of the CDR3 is TGTGCCAGCAGTGATATTACAGGGGGTGAGCAGTTCTTC. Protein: CASSDITGGEQFF.

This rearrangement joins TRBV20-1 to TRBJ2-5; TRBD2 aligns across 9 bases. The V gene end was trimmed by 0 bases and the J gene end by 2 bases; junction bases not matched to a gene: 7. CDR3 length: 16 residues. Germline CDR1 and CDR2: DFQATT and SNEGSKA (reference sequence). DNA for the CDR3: TGCAGTGCTAGAGATTCCGGCGGGGGGGATCAAGAGACCCAGTACTTC. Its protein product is CSARDSGGGDQETQYF.

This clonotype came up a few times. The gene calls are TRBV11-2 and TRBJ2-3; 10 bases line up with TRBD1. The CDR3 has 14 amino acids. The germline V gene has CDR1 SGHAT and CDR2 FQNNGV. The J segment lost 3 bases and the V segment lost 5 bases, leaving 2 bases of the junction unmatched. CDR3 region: CASSRDRGTDTQYF. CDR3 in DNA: TGTGCCAGCAGCAGGGACAGGGGAACAGATACGCAGTATTTT. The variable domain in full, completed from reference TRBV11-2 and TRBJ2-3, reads EAGVAQSPRYKIIEKRQSVAFWCNPISGHATLYWYQQILGQGPKLLIQFQNNGVVDDSQLPKDRFSAERLKGVDSTLKIQPAKLEDSAVYLCASSRDRGTDTQYFGPGTRLTVL.

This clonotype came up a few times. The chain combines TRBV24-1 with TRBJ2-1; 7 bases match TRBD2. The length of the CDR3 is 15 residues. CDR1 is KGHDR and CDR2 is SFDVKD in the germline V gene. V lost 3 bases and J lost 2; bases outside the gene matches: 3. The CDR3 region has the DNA TGTGCCACCAGTGATCTGCGGGGGACCTACAATGAGCAGTTCTTC. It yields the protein CATSDLRGTYNEQFF.

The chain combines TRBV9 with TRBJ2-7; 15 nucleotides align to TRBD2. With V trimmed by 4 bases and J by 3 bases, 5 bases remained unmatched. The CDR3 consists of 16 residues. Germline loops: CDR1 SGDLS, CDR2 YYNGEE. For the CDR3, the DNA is TGTGCCAGCAGCCCGGGGACTAGCGGGGGGTACTACGAGCAGTACTTC. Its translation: CASSPGTSGGYYEQYF.

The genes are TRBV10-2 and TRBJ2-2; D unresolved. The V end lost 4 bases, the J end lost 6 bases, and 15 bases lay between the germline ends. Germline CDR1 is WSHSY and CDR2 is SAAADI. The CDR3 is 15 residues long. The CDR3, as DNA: TGCGCCAGCAGTGCTACTCCAGTTCCACCCGGGGAGCTGTTTTTT. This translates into CASSATPVPPGELFF.

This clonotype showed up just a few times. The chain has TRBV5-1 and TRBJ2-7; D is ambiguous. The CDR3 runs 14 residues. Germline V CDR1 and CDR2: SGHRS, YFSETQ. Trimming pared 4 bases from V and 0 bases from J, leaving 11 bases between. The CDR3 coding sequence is TGCGCCAGCAGCCCAACAGTGACCTCCTACGAGCAGTACTTC. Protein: CASSPTVTSYEQYF.

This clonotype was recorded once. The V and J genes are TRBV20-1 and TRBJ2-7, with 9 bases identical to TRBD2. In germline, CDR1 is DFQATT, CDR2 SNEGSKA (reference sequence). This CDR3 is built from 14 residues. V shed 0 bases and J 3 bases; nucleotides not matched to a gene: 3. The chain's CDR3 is CSAREPSGVYEQYF. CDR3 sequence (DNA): TGCAGTGCTAGAGAGCCTAGCGGGGTCTACGAGCAGTACTTC.

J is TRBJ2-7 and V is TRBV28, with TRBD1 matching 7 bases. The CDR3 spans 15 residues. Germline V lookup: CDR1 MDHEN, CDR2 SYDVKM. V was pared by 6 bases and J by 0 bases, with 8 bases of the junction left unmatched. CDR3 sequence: CASSPGQIFSYEQYF. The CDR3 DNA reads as TGTGCCAGCAGCCCGGGACAGATTTTCTCCTACGAGCAGTACTTC.

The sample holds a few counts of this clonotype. The DNA for the CDR3 is TGTGCCAGCAGCCGTGACCTTGGACTAGCGGGAGGCATGGAGCAGTTCTTC. It is translated as CASSRDLGLAGGMEQFF. This sequence joins TRBV11-2 and TRBJ2-1; TRBD2 matches at 14 bases. CDR3 length equals 17 residues. Germline V gene lookup returns CDR1 SGHAT and CDR2 FQNNGV. The V segment lost 5 bases and the J segment 10 bases; nucleotides outside the gene matches: 13.

This CDR3 is CASSTGGPGYGYTF. In DNA, the CDR3 is TGTGCCAGCTCTACAGGCGGGCCAGGCTATGGCTACACCTTC. V usage is TRBV12-3 or TRBV12-4 and J usage is TRBJ1-2, with a tentative D call TRBD1 (5 bases). The CDR3 consists of 14 residues. V shed 8 bases and J shed 4 bases, with 17 bases lying between them.

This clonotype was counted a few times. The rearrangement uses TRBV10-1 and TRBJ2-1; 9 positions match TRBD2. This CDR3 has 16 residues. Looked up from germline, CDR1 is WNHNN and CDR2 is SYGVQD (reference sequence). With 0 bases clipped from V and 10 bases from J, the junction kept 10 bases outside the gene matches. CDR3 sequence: CASSESPAGGLSEQFF. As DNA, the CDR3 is TGCGCCAGCAGTGAGTCTCCAGCGGGAGGCTTATCGGAGCAGTTCTTC.

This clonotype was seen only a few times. CDR3 sequence (DNA): TGTGCCAGCAGCTCCCCAGCGACGGGGGATACGCAGTATTTT. Translating gives CASSSPATGDTQYF. The chain carries TRBV13 and TRBJ2-3; TRBD2 might be the D (5 bases). The CDR3 is made up of 14 amino acids. The germline V gene has CDR1 PRHDT and CDR2 FYEKMQ (reference sequence). V lost 4 bases, J lost 6 bases, and 14 bases lay in between.

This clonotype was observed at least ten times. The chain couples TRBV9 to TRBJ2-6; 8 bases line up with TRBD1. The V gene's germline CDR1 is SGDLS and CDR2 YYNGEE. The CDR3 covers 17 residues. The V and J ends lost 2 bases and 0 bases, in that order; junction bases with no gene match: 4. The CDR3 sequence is CASSVQGALSGANVLTF. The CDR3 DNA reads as TGTGCCAGCAGCGTTCAGGGGGCCCTCTCTGGGGCCAACGTCCTGACTTTC.